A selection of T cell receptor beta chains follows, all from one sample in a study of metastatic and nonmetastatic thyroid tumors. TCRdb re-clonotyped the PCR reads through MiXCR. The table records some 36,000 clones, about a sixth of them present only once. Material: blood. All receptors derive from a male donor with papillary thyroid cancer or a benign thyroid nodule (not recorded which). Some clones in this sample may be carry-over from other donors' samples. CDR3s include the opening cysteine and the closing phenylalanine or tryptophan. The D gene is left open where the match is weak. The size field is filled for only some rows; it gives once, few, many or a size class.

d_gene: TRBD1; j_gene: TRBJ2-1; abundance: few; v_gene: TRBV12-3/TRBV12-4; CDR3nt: TGTGCCAGCAGGTTGGGACAGGGGAACAATGAGCAGTTCTTC; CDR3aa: CASRLGQGNNEQFF
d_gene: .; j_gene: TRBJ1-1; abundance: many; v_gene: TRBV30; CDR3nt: TGTGCCTGGAACCCACAGAACACTGAAGCTTTCTTT; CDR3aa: CAWNPQNTEAFF
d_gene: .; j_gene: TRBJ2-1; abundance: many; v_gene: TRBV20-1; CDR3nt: TGCAGTGCTAGAGATCCGAGGGGGAGGGTGAACAATGAGCAGTTCTTC; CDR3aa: CSARDPRGRVNNEQFF
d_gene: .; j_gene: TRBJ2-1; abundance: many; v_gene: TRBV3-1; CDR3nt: TGTGCCAGCAGCCAAGATGTCAATGAGCAGTTCTTC; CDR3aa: CASSQDVNEQFF
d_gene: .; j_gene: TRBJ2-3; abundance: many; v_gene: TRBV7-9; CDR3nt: TGTGCCAGCAGCTTAGGGGATGGGTACGCAGATACGCAGTATTTT; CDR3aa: CASSLGDGYADTQYF
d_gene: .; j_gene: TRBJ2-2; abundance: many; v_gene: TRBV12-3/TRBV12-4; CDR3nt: TGTGCCAGCAGTCCGGAGCGGACAGCGAACACCGGGGAGCTGTTTTTT; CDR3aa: CASSPERTANTGELFF
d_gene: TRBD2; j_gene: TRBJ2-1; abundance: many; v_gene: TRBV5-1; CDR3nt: TGCGCCAGCAGCCGGGGGGTAGATCCGGACAATGAGCAGTTCTTC; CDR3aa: CASSRGVDPDNEQFF
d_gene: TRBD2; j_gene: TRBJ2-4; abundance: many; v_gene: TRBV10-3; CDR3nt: TGTGCCATCAGTGAGCTGTGGGGGGGGAAAAACATTCAGTACTTC; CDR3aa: CAISELWGGKNIQYF
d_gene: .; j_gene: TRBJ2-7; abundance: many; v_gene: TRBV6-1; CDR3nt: TGTGCCAGCATGGGCGGGACCTACGAGCAGTACTTC; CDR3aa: CASMGGTYEQYF
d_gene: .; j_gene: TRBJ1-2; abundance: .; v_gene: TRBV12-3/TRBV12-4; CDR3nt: TGTGCCAGCAGTTCTGAAGGGACCCTTGTACCCTACACCTTC; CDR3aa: CASSSEGTLVPYTF
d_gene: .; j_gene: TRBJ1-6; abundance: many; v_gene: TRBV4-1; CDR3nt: TGCGCCAGCAGCCAAGACAGGGTCGGGGGTTCACCCCTCCACTTT; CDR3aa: CASSQDRVGGSPLHF
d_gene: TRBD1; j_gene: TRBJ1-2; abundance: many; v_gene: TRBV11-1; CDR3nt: TGTGCCAGCAGCCCGGGACAGGGGTTGGGCGGCTACACCTTC; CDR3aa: CASSPGQGLGGYTF
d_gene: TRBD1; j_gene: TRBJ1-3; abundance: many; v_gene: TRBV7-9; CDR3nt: TGTGCCAGCAGCTTAGCCCGGGACAGGGGAAACACCATATATTTT; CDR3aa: CASSLARDRGNTIYF
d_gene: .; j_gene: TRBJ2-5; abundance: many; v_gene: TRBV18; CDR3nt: TGTGCCAGCTCACGAAGCCGAGAAGAGACCCAGTACTTC; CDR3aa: CASSRSREETQYF
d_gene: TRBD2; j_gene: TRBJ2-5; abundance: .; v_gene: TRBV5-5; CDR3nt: TGTGCCAGCAGCTTGGCTCGACTAGCGGGGGAAGAGACCCAGTACTTC; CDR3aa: CASSLARLAGEETQYF
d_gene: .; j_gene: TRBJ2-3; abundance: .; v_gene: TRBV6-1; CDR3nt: TGTGCCAGCAGTAACCGACGCACAGATACGCAGTATTTT; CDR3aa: CASSNRRTDTQYF
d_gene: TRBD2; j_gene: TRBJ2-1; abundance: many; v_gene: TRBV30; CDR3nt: TGTGCCTGGAGGCAGACTAGCGGAGGCTACAATGAGCAGTTCTTC; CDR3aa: CAWRQTSGGYNEQFF
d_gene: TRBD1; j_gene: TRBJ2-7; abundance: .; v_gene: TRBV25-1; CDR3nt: TGTGCCAGCAGTTCGACAGGGTTTGCCTACGAGCAGTACTTC; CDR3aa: CASSSTGFAYEQYF
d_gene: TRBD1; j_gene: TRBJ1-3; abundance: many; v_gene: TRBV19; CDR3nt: TGTGCCAGTACTGTAGGGGGCAGCTCTGGAAACACCATATATTTT; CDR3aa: CASTVGGSSGNTIYF
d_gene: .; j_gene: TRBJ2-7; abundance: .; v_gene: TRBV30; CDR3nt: TGTGCCTGGACAAGGGGGGCTGTCTACAAGCAGTACTTC; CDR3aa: CAWTRGAVYKQYF
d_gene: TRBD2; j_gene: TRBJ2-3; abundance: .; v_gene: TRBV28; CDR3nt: TGTGCCAGCAGTTTTCCCCCTATTACTCTCAGGACTAGCGGGGCTGGGGATACGCAGTATTTT; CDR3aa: CASSFPPITLRTSGAGDTQYF
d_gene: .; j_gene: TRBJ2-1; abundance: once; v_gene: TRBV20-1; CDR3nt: TGCAGTGCTACTGGACCTAGTGGAATGCGGCAGTTCTTC; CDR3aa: CSATGPSGMRQFF
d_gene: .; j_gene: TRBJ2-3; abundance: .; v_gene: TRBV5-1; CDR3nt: TGCGCCAGCAGCTCCTCGACAAGCACAGATACGCAGTATTTT; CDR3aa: CASSSSTSTDTQYF
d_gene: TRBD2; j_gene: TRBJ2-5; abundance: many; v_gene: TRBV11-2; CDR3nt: TGTGCCAGCAGCTTGTCAGCGGGGGAGACCCAGTACTTC; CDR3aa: CASSLSAGETQYF
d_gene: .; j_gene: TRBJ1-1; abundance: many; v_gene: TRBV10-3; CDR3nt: TGTGCCATTCGTCTTGGGAATAGGGACACTGAAGCTTTCTTT; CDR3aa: CAIRLGNRDTEAFF
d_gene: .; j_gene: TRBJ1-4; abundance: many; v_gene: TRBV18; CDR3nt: TGTGCCAGCTCACCCCAGGGAACTAATGAAAAACTGTTTTTT; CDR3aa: CASSPQGTNEKLFF
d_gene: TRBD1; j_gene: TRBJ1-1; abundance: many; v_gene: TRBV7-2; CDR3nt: TGTGCCAGCAGCAACAGGGGGCTGGACACTGAAGCTTTCTTT; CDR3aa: CASSNRGLDTEAFF
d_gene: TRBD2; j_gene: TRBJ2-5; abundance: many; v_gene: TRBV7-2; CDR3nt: TGTGCCAGCAGCTTACGAGCGGGAGCCGCCTTTGGGGCCCAGTACTTC; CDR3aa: CASSLRAGAAFGAQYF
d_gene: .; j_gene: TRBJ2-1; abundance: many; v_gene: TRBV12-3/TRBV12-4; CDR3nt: TGTGCCAGCAGCCTGGTGGGGAATGAGCAGTTCTTC; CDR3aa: CASSLVGNEQFF
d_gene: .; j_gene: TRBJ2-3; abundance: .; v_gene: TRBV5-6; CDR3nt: TGTGCCAGCAGCTTGCCAGGTATTTCAGATACGCAGTATTTT; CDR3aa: CASSLPGISDTQYF
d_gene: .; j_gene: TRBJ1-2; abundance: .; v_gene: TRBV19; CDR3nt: TGTGCCAGTATGGTTACAGGCGTAGTCCGGGGCTACACCTTC; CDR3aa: CASMVTGVVRGYTF
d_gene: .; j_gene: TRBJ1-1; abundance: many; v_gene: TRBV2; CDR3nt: TGTGCCAGCAGTGACGGGGGTTTGAGGACTGAAGCTTTCTTT; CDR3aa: CASSDGGLRTEAFF
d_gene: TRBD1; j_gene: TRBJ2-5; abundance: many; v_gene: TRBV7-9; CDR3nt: TGTGCCAGCACCCCCTCCCGGGACAGTAAAGAGACCCAGTACTTC; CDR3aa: CASTPSRDSKETQYF
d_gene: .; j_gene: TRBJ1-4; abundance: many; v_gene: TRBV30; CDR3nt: TGTGCCTGGAGTGTAGGCGCGGGCGTAAAACTGTTTTTT; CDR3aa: CAWSVGAGVKLFF
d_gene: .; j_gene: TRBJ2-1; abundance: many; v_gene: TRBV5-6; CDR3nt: TGTGCCAGCAGCGACATGCTCCTTTCCCAGGATAATGAGCAGTTCTTC; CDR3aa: CASSDMLLSQDNEQFF
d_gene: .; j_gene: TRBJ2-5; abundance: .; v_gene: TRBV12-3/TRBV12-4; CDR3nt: TGTGCCAGCAGTTTAGTGCCGGCCAGCGGAACCAAAGAGACCAAGTACTTC; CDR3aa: CASSLVPASGTKETKYF
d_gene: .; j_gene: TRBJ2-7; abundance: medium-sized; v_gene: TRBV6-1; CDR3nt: TGTGCCAGCAGTGAAATACAGTATTCCTACGAGCAGTACTTC; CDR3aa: CASSEIQYSYEQYF
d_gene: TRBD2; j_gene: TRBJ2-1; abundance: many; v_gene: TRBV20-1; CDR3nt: TGCAGTGCTAGGGCGGCGGGGGGGCCCATAAATGAGCAGTTCTTC; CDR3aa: CSARAAGGPINEQFF
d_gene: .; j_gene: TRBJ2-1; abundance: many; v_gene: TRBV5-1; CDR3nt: TGCGCCAGCAGCAGGGAACCCCCAGATTCGGCGAATGAGCAGTTCTTC; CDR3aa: CASSREPPDSANEQFF
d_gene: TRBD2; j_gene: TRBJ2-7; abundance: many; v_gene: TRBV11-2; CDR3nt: TGTGCCAGCAGCTCGGGACTATCCGAGCAGTACTTC; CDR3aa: CASSSGLSEQYF
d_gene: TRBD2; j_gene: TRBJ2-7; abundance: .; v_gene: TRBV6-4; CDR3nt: TGTGCCAGCAGTGACCCTTCCGGGACTAGCGGGATGTGGGAGCAGTACTTC; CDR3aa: CASSDPSGTSGMWEQYF
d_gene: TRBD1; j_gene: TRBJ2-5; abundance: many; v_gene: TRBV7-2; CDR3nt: TGTGCCAGCAGCTCCGACAGGGCCTTGGAGACCCAGTACTTC; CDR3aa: CASSSDRALETQYF
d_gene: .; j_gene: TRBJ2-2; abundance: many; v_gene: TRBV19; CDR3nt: TGTGCCAGTAGCCGCTGGAGCCCTTTGGTGGGTTCCGGGGAGCTGTTTTTT; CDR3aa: CASSRWSPLVGSGELFF
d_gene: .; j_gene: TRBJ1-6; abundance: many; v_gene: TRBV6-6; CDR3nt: TGTGCCAGCAGTTACGGGGGAACTAATTCACCCCTCCACTTT; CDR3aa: CASSYGGTNSPLHF
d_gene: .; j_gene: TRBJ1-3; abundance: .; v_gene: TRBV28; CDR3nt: TGTGCCAGCAGTTTATGGGCACCGATGGGTGGAAACACCATATATTTT; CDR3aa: CASSLWAPMGGNTIYF
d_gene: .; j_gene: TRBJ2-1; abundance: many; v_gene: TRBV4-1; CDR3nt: TGCGCCAGCAGCCAAGAGACAGGCACCTACAATGAGCAGTTCTTC; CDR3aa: CASSQETGTYNEQFF
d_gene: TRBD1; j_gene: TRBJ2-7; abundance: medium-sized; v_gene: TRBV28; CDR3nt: TGTGCCAGCAGTTCCTCCTCAGGGAAGACAGGGGGGGGATACGAGCAGTACTTC; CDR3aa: CASSSSSGKTGGGYEQYF
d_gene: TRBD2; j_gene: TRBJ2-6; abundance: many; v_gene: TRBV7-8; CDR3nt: TGTGCCAGCAGCTTATTGGGTATAGACTTAGCGGGAAAACACGTCCTGACTTTC; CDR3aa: CASSLLGIDLAGKHVLTF
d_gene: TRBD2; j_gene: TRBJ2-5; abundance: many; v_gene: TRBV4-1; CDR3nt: TGCGCCAGCAGCCAAGGTGATAGTCTAGCGGGACGAATGCCCCAGTACTTC; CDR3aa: CASSQGDSLAGRMPQYF
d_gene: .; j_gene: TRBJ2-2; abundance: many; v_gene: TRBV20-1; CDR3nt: TGCAGTGCTAGATTAGGGAACACCGGGGAGCTGTTTTTT; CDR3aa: CSARLGNTGELFF